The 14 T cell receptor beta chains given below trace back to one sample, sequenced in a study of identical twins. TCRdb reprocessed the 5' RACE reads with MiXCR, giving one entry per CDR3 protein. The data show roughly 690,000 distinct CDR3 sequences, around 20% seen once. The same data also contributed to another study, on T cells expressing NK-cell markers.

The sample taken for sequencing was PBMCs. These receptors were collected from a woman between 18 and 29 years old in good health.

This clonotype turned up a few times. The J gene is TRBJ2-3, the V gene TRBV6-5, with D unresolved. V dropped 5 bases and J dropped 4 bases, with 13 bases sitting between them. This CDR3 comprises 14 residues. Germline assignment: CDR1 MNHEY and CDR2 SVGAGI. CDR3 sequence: CASSTRARPDTQYF. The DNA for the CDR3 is TGTGCCAGCAGTACTCGGGCCCGGCCAGATACGCAGTATTTT.

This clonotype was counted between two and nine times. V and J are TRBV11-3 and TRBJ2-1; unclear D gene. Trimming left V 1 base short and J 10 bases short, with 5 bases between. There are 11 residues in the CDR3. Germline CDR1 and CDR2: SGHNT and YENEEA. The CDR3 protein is CASSLVTEQFF. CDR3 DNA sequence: TGTGCCAGCAGCTTAGTTACGGAGCAGTTCTTC.

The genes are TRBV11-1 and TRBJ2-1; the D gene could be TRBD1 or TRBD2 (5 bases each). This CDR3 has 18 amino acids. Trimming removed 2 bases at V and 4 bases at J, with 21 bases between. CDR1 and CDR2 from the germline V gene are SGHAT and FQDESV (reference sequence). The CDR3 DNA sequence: TGTGCCAGCAGCTTAAAATTGGGGCTAGCTGGGGGTTACAATGAGCAGTTCTTC. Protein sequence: CASSLKLGLAGGYNEQFF.

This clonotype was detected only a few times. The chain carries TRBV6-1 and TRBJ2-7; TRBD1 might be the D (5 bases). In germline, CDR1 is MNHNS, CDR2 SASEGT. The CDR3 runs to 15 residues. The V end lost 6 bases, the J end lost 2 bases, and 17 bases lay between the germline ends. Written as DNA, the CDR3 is TGTGCCAGCAGCGCTGGGGCAGTTGGACCCTACGAGCAGTACTTC. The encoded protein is CASSAGAVGPYEQYF.

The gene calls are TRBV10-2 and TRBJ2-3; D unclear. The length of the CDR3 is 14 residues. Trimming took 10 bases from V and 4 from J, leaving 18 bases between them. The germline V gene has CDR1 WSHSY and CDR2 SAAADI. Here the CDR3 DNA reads TGCGCCACCTCCCTAACCTATGGGGCAGATACGCAGTATTTT. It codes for CATSLTYGADTQYF.

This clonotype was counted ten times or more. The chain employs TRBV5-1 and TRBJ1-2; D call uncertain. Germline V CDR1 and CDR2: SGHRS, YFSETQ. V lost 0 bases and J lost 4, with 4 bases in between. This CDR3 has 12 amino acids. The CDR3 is CASSLEAYGYTF. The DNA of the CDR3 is TGCGCCAGCAGCTTGGAAGCCTATGGCTACACCTTC.

The CDR3 DNA is TGTGCCTGGAGTAGGCAGGGCACTGAAGCTTTCTTT. Protein: CAWSRQGTEAFF. The chain employs TRBV30 and TRBJ1-1; possible D gene TRBD1, 5 bases. The V gene's germline CDR1 is GTSNPN and CDR2 SVGIG (reference sequence). Trimming removed 2 bases from V and 4 bases from J, with 8 bases in between. The CDR3 extends over 12 amino acids.

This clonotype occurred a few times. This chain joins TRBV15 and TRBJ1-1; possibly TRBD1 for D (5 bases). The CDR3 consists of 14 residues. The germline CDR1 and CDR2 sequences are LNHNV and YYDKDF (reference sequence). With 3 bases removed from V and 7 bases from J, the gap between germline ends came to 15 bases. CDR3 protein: CATSSSGRVGEAFF. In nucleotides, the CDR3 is TGTGCCACCAGCAGCTCAGGGCGCGTGGGTGAAGCTTTCTTT.

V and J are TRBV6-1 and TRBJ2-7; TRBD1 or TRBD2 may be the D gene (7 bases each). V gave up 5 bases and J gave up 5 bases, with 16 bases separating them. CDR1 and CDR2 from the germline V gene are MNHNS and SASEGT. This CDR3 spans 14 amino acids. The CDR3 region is CASSRGDSNDEQYF. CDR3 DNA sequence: TGTGCCAGCAGTCGGGGGGACAGTAACGACGAGCAGTACTTC.

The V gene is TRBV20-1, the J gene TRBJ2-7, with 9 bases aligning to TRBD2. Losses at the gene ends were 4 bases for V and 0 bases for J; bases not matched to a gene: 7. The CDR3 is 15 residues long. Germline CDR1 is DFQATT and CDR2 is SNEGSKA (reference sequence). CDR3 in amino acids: CSAIPGLALSYEQYF. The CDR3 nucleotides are TGCAGTGCTATCCCGGGACTAGCACTCTCCTACGAGCAGTACTTC.

The CDR3 is CASSGGGFLMNTEAFF. The CDR3 DNA sequence: TGTGCCAGCAGTGGGGGGGGGTTTCTCATGAACACTGAAGCTTTCTTT. The gene calls are TRBV6-2 or TRBV6-3 and TRBJ1-1, with D possibly TRBD1 on 5 matching bases. The germline CDR1 and CDR2 sequences are MNHEY and SVGEGT. The CDR3 contains 16 residues. The V end lost 5 bases, the J end lost 0 bases, and 16 bases lay between the germline ends.

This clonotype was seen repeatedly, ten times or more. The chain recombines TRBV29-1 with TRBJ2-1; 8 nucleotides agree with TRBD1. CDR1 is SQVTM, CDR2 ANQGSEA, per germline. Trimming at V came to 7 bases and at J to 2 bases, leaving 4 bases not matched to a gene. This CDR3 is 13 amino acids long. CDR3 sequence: CSGRQGPYNEQFF. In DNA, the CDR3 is TGCAGCGGACGACAGGGGCCCTACAATGAGCAGTTCTTC.

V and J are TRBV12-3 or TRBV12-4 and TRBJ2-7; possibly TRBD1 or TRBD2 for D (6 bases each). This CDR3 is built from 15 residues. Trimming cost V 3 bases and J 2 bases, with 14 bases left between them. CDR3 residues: CASSFGGKLPYEQYF. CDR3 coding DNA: TGTGCCAGCAGTTTCGGGGGCAAACTCCCCTACGAGCAGTACTTC.

The CDR3 bases are TGTGCCAGCAGCTTAATCCTAGCGGGACCCTACGAGCAGTACTTC. Encoded protein: CASSLILAGPYEQYF. This chain links TRBV7-2 with TRBJ2-7, with TRBD2 matching over 9 bases. Trimming removed 2 bases from V and 2 bases from J; junction bases left unmatched: 4. CDR3 length: 15 amino acids. Germline loops: CDR1 SGHTA, CDR2 FQGNSA.